Each of the 5 T cell receptor beta chains below was sequenced from the same sample in a study of blood T cells in healthy people across ages. For the second PCR, which ran for about 7 to 11 cycles, a sample-barcoded 5' primer and a J-beta primer mix were used. TCRdb analysed the 5' RACE reads with MiXCR anew, one entry per CDR3 protein. The repertoire includes over 1,500,000 distinct CDR3 sequences, approximately 50% of them detected once, and less than 2.5% sits in the top ten. Sequenced sample: blood. The receptors were sampled from a woman aged 40-49 years in good health.

The chain uses TRBV6-5 and TRBJ1-2, with a tentative D call TRBD1 (5 bases). This CDR3 contains 15 residues. Deletions cut 6 bases from V and 5 bases from J, with 19 bases between. CDR1 is MNHEY, CDR2 SVGAGI, per germline. In DNA, the CDR3 is TGTGCCAGCAGCTCCCACACGGGGGGACCATATGGCTACACCTTC. Translating gives CASSSHTGGPYGYTF.

This clonotype occurred a few times. The chain recombines TRBV28 with TRBJ2-5, with 11 nucleotides matching TRBD2. The junction had 9 bases not matched to a gene; V was cut back by 2 bases and J by 7 bases. The CDR3 runs to 16 residues. The germline V gene has CDR1 MDHEN and CDR2 SYDVKM. CDR3 in amino acids: CASSLPSSGGKGTQYF. In DNA, the CDR3 is TGTGCCAGCAGTTTACCCTCTAGCGGGGGGAAAGGGACCCAGTACTTC.

The chain is built from TRBV20-1 and TRBJ2-4; no clear D. Germline V gene data show CDR1 as DFQATT and CDR2 as SNEGSKA (reference sequence). With 3 bases removed from V and 0 bases from J, the gap between germline ends came to 9 bases. This CDR3 is built from 14 residues. The CDR3 DNA reads as TGCAGTGCTAGTCTTGAAATAGCCAAAAACATTCAGTACTTC. The encoded protein is CSASLEIAKNIQYF.

J is TRBJ2-7 and V is TRBV20-1; unclear D gene. Gene TRBJ2-5 matches the end of the DNA better, so the J call may be wrong. CDR1 is DFQATT, CDR2 SNEGSKA, per germline (reference sequence). The CDR3 runs 16 residues. CDR3 coding DNA: TGCAGTGCTACGGACCCACAGAAGCCAACGCAAGAGACCCAGTACTTC. Its translation: CSATDPQKPTQETQYF.

This rearrangement joins TRBV6-2 or TRBV6-3 to TRBJ2-4; a weak D match, TRBD2 (6 bases). This CDR3 is built from 16 residues. CDR1 and CDR2 from the germline V gene are MNHEY and SVGEGT. Trimming cost V 2 bases and J 3 bases, with 14 bases left between them. Written as DNA, the CDR3 is TGTGCCAGCAGTTACCCCAGACTAGTGGGCAAAAACATTCAGTACTTC. Residues: CASSYPRLVGKNIQYF.